Presented here are 8 T cell receptor beta chains from one specimen sequenced in a study of memory CD4+ T cells and cytomegalovirus serostatus. The protocol was immunoSEQ multiplex PCR, while the TCRdb copy is restricted to in-frame clones and leaves out a portion. The sample gives some 44,000 clones, 60% to 85% of which show up once; 0.5% to 0.65% is in the top ten. Single viable CD3+CD4+CD8-CD45RO+ cells were sorted as the memory CD4+ T cells. Sequenced sample: memory CD4+ T cells from blood. The source is an adult in good health and CMV-seronegative.

This clone is a singleton in its sample. The chain carries TRBV5-1 and TRBJ1-4; D unclear. The CDR3 runs to 14 residues. Germline V gene data show CDR1 as SGHRS and CDR2 as YFSETQ. The germline V and J ends were trimmed by 4 bases and 4 bases, with 11 bases remaining between them. The CDR3 reads CASSPRWFNEKLFF. The CDR3 DNA follows: TGCGCCAGCAGCCCCCGGTGGTTTAATGAAAAACTGTTTTTT. Together with reference TRBV5-1 and TRBJ1-4, the CDR3 gives the full variable domain: KAGVTQTPRYLIKTRGQQVTLSCSPISGHRSVSWYQQTPGQGLQFLFEYFSETQRNKGNFPGRFSGRQFSNSRSEMNVSTLELGDSALYLCASSPRWFNEKLFFGSGTQLSVL.

The genes are TRBV6-5 and TRBJ1-5; tentatively, D is TRBD1 (5 bases). This CDR3 spans 12 amino acids. Germline CDR1 MNHEY, CDR2 SVGAGI. Trimming removed 5 bases from V and 6 bases from J, with 8 bases in between. CDR3 sequence (DNA): TGTGCCAGCAGTCGACAGCTTCAGCCCCAGCATTTT. Translating it yields CASSRQLQPQHF.

This clone was recorded once. CDR3 sequence (DNA): TGTGCCAGCAGCCGAGGGACACTCAGTTTTAACTATGGCTACACCTTC. It codes for CASSRGTLSFNYGYTF. J is TRBJ1-2 and V is TRBV14; a possible D gene is TRBD1 (6 bases). V was cut by 4 bases and J by 1 base, with 16 bases left in between. Germline V gene lookup returns CDR1 SGHDN and CDR2 FVKESK. This CDR3 has 16 amino acids.

V and J are TRBV6-1 and TRBJ1-5; a possible D gene is TRBD1 (6 bases). V lost 3 bases and J 0 bases, leaving 18 bases between the germline ends. CDR3 size: 18 residues. Germline lookup yields CDR1 MNHNS and CDR2 SASEGT. In DNA, the CDR3 is TGTGCCAGCAGTGAGGGAGGGGGTTTTAGAAATAGCAATCAGCCCCAGCATTTT. It is translated as CASSEGGGFRNSNQPQHF.

CDR3 in DNA: TGCAGCGTTGAAAGAAGCGGGGGGTGGAATGAGCAGTTCTTC. Amino acid sequence: CSVERSGGWNEQFF. The chain carries TRBV29-1 and TRBJ2-1; 9 positions match TRBD2. Germline CDR1 reads SQVTM; CDR2 reads ANQGSEA. This CDR3 spans 14 amino acids. V shed 2 bases and J 7 bases; nucleotides not matched to a gene: 6.

The rearrangement joins TRBV2 to TRBJ2-3; 9 nucleotides agree with TRBD1. The CDR3 length is 15 residues. Germline lookup yields CDR1 SNHLY and CDR2 FYNNEI. Trimming removed 1 base from V and 4 bases from J; junction bases left unmatched: 3. For the CDR3, the DNA is TGTGCCAGCAGTGAAGACAGGGGGCGAGCAGATACGCAGTATTTT. Protein sequence: CASSEDRGRADTQYF.

J is TRBJ1-2 and V is TRBV2; the D is unclear. The CDR3 runs 15 residues. V was cut by 1 base and J by 5 bases, with 14 bases left in between. Germline assignment: CDR1 SNHLY and CDR2 FYNNEI. CDR3 DNA sequence: TGTGCCAGCAGTGAAGAGGGCCGGGGTTGGTATGGCTACACCTTC. This sequence encodes CASSEEGRGWYGYTF.

The rearrangement joins TRBV11-2 to TRBJ1-4, with 10 bases identical to TRBD1. Unmatched junction bases numbered 3, after V lost 5 bases and J lost 6 bases. This CDR3 is 14 amino acids long. CDR1 and CDR2 from the germline V gene are SGHAT and FQNNGV. The CDR3 spells CASSQDRGDEKLFF. CDR3 bases: TGTGCCAGCAGCCAGGACAGGGGGGATGAAAAACTGTTTTTT. Full variable domain (remainder filled in from reference TRBV11-2 and TRBJ1-4): EAGVAQSPRYKIIEKRQSVAFWCNPISGHATLYWYQQILGQGPKLLIQFQNNGVVDDSQLPKDRFSAERLKGVDSTLKIQPAKLEDSAVYLCASSQDRGDEKLFFGSGTQLSVL.